What follows describes a single T cell receptor (beta chain). The antigen it recognizes is unknown. Reads for this sample came from a NextSeq 550. The Human TCR Profiling Kit (MiLaboratory) was used to prepare UMI-labeled 5' RACE TRB cDNA libraries. cDNA synthesis used the entire amount of extracted RNA, and PCR amplification then used the entire amount of cDNA produced. Libraries were prepared in parallel with an identical number of PCR cycles. Concerning the study's data processing: About 54,000 +/- 9,700 unique UMI-labeled TRB cDNA molecules per library were extracted with MIGEC and MiXCR, with at least two reads per UMI required. An average of around 40,000 +/- 10,000 functional in-frame TRB CDR3 nucleotide clonotypes without stop codons was found per library. After downsampling to 5000 UMI-labeled TRB molecules per sample, diversity metrics such as normalized Shannon-Wiener and Chao1 were calculated in VDJtools. VDJtools computed clonotype-size-weighted physicochemical properties of the central five CDR3 residues: interaction energy, strength, volume and Kidera factor 4. TCRdb reprocessed the sequencing reads and holds a single record per CDR3 protein sequence, with no DNA. TCRdb assigned the V and J calls; the authors' analysis was not used. This specimen's table enumerates over 95,000 distinct CDR3 sequences. Jointly, the top ten make up 0.35% to 0.4% of the sample.

These data originate in a study of CXCR3-negative and CXCR3-positive naive CD8 T cells (dated 2019 in TCRdb). Regarding the study in general: In total, some 150 million TRB reads were obtained, which works out to roughly 1.5 +/- 0.3 million reads per library. For the TRBV-TRBJ cluster analysis, the naive subsets came from roughly 5 donors, while the memory cells came from 3 donors. The diversity and physicochemical repertoire analyses included roughly ten donors pooled from two independent experiments. The study at large found these results: CXCR3 expression partially decreased after cryopreservation, so most assays used freshly isolated PBMCs. TRBV-TRBJ usage was similar between naive CXCR3-negative and CXCR3-positive cells from the same donor, while memory cells showed distinct patterns. Because surface CD5, which has been linked to self-reactivity in mice, was comparable between naive subsets, TCR interaction strength was also inferred from TRB CDR3 physicochemical properties. Comparably high repertoire diversity was found in both naive subsets, whereas much lower repertoire diversity was found in memory CD8+ T cells. Compared with CXCR3-negative naive cells, CXCR3-positive naive cells had TRB CDR3s with higher hydrophobicity (lower Kidera factor 4), lower energy, and higher strength and volume indices.

Each CD8+ T cell subset was flow-sorted in triplicate, and some 310,000 cells per subset were placed directly into RLT lysis buffer. To keep memory contaminants out, a stringent definition of naive CD8+ T cells was applied: CD45RO-CCR7+CD27+CD95-. Peripheral blood mononuclear cells were isolated from buffy coats using standard density gradient centrifugation. A FACSAria III was used to flow-sort naive CXCR3-negative and CXCR3-positive CD8+ T cells. Total RNA was extracted from sorted cells with an RNeasy Mini Kit. Including cysteine and phenylalanine, the CDR3 has 14 amino acids. No DNA has been recorded. CDR1 MDHEN and CDR2 SYDVKM are derived from the germline V gene.

The clonotype was recovered from a human donor in good health. Some clones in this sample may be carry-over from other donors' samples. The chain uses TRBV28 and TRBJ2-2; as DNA is missing, the TRBD2 call by TCRdb cannot be tested. The sample taken for sequencing was naive CXCR3+ CD8+ T cells from blood. The sample's cell subset or site, from its label and the paper: CD45RO-CCR7+CD27+CD95- naive CD8+ T cells expressing CXCR3 (TNR3+). CDR3 protein: CASFGGGGTGELFF.